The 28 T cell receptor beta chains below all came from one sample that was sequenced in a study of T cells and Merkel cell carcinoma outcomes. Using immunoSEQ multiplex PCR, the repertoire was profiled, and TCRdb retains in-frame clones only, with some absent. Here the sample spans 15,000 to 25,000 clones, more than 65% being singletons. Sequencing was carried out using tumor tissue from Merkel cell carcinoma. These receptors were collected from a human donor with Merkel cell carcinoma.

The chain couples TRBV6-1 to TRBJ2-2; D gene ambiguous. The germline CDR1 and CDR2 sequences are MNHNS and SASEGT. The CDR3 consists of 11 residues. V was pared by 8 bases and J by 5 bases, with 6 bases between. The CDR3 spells CASVRTGELFF. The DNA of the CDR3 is TGTGCCAGCGTAAGGACCGGGGAGCTGTTTTTT.

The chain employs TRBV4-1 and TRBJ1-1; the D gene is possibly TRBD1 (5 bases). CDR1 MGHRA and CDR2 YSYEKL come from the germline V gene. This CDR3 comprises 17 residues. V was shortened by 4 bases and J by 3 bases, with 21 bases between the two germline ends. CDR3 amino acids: CASSLQGDPRGYTEAFF. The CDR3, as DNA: TGCGCCAGCAGCCTTCAGGGCGACCCAAGAGGGTACACTGAAGCTTTCTTT.

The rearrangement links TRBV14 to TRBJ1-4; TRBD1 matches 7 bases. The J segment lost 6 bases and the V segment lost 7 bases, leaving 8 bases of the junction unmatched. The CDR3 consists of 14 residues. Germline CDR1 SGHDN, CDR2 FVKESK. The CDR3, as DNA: TGTGCCAGCAACTCAGGGCAGGGGGATGAAAAACTGTTTTTT. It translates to CASNSGQGDEKLFF.

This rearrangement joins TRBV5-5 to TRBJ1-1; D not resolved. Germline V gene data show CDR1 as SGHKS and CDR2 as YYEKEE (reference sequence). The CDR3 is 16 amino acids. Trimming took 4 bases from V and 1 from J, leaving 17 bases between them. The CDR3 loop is CASSPYHTVSNTEAFF. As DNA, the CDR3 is TGTGCCAGCAGCCCCTACCACACCGTTTCGAACACTGAAGCTTTCTTT.

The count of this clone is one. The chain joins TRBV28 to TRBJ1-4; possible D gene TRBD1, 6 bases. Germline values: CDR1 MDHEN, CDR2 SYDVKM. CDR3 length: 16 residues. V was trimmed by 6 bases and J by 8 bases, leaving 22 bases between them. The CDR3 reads CASSQFFGGLGEKLFF. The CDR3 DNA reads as TGTGCCAGCAGCCAGTTTTTCGGGGGCCTCGGGGAAAAACTGTTTTTT.

CDR3 DNA sequence: TGTGCCAGCAGCTTACCTGGAAACACCATATATTTT. As protein: CASSLPGNTIYF. The rearrangement joins TRBV13 to TRBJ1-3; D gene unclear. This CDR3 has 12 residues. CDR1 is PRHDT, CDR2 FYEKMQ, per germline (reference sequence). V gave up 2 bases and J gave up 2 bases, with 1 base separating them.

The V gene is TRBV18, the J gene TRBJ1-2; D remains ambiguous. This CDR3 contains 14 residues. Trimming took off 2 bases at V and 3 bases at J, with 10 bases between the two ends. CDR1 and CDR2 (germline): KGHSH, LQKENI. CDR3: CASSPKMGDYGYTF. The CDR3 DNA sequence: TGTGCCAGCTCACCAAAGATGGGCGACTATGGCTACACCTTC.

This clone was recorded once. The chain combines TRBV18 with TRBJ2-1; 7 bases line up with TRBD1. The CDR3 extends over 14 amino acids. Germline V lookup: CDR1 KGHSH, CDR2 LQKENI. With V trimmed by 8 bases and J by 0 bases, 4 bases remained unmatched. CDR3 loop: CASTRDSSYNEQFF. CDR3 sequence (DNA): TGTGCCAGCACGAGGGACAGCTCCTACAATGAGCAGTTCTTC.

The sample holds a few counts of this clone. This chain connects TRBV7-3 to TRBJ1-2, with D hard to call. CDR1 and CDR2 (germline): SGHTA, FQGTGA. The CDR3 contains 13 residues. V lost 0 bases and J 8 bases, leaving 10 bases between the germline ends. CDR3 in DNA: TGTGCCAGCAGCTTAACCGGACGGGAGGGCTACACCTTC. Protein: CASSLTGREGYTF.

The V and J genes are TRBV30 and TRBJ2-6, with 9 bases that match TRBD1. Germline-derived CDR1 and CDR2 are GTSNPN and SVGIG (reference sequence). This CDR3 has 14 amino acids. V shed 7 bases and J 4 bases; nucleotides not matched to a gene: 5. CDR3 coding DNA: TGTGCCTCTCACAGGGGGCCGGGGGCCAACGTCCTGACTTTC. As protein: CASHRGPGANVLTF.

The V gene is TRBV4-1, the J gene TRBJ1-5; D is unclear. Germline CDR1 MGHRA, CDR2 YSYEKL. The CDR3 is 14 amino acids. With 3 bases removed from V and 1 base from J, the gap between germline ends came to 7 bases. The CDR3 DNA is TGCGCCAGCAGCCATGAGGAGAGCAATCAGCCCCAGCATTTT. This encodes CASSHEESNQPQHF.

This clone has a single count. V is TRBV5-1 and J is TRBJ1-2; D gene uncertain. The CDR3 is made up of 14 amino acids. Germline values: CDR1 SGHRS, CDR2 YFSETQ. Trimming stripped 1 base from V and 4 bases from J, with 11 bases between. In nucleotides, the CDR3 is TGCGCCAGCAGCTTGAGCAGAGGGATCTATGGCTACACCTTC. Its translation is CASSLSRGIYGYTF.

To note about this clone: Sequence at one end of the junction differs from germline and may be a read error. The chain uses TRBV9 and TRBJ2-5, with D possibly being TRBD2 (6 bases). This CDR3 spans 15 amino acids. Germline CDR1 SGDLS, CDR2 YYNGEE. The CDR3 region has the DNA TGTGCCAGCAGCGCGACTGGGACTTCTCAAGAGATCCAGTACTTC. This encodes CASSATGTSQEIQYF. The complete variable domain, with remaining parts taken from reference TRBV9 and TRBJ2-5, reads DSGVTQTPKHLITATGQRVTLRCSPRSGDLSVYWYQQSLDQGLQFLIQYYNGEERAKGNILERFSAQQFPDLHSELNLSSLELGDSALYFCASSATGTSQEIQYFGPGTRLLVL.

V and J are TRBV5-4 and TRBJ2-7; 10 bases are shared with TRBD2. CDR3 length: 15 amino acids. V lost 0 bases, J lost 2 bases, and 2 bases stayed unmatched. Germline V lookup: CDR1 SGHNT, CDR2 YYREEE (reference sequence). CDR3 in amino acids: CASSLAGLAAYEQYF. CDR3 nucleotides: TGTGCCAGCAGCTTGGCCGGACTAGCGGCCTACGAGCAGTACTTC.

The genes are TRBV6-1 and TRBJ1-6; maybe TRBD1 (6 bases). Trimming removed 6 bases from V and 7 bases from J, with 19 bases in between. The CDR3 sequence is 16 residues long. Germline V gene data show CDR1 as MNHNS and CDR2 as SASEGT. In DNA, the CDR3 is TGTGCCAGCAGGGAATCCAGGGGAAATCTCAATTCACCCCTCCACTTT. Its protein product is CASRESRGNLNSPLHF.

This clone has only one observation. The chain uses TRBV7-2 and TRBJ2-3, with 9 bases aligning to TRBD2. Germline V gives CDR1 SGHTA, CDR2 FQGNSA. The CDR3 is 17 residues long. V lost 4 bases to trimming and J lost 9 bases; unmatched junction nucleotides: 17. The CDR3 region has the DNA TGTGCCAGCAGCTCCGAGGGGACTAGCCACAAACAGAGGACGCAGTATTTT. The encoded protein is CASSSEGTSHKQRTQYF.

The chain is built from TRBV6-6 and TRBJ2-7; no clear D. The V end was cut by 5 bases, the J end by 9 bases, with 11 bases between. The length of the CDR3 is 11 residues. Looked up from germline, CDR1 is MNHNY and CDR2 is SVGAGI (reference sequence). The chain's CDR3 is CASSDLLRQYF. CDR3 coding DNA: TGTGCCAGCAGTGACCTTCTAAGGCAGTACTTC.

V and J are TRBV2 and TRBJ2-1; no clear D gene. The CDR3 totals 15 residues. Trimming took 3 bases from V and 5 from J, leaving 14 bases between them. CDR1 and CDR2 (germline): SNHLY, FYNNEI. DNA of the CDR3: TGTGCCAGCAGTGAGGGATTTAGTGTCGACAATGAGCAGTTCTTC. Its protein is CASSEGFSVDNEQFF.

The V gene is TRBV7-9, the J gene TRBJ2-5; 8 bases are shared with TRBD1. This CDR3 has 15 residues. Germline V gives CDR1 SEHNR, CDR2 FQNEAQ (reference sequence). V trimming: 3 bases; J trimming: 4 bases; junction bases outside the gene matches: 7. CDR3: CASSFPTGVGETQYF. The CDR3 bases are TGTGCCAGCAGCTTCCCGACAGGGGTTGGAGAGACCCAGTACTTC. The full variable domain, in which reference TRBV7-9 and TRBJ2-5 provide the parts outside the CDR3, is DTGVSQNPRHKITKRGQNVTFRCDPISEHNRLYWYRQTLGQGPEFLTYFQNEAQLEKSRLLSDRFSAERPKGSFSTLEIQRTEQGDSAMYLCASSFPTGVGETQYFGPGTRLLVL.

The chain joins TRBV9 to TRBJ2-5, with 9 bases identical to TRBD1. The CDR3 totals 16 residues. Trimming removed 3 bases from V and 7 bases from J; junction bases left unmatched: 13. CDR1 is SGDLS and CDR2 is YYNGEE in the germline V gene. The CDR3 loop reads CASSASRDREKPTQYF. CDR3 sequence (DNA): TGTGCCAGCAGCGCAAGCCGGGACAGGGAAAAGCCGACCCAGTACTTC.

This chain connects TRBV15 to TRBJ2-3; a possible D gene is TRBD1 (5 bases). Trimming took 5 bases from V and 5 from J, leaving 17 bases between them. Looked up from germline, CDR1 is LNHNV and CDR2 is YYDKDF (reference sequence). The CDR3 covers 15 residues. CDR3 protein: CATSADTLVLDTQYF. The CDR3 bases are TGTGCCACCAGCGCGGACACGCTTGTTTTAGATACGCAGTATTTT.

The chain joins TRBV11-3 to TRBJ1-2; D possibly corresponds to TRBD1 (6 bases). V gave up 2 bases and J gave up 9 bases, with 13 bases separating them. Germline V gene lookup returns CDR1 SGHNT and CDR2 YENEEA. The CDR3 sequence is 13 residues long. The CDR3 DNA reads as TGTGCCAGCAGCTTAAGGAGTTGGGACAGCTACACCTTC. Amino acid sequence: CASSLRSWDSYTF.

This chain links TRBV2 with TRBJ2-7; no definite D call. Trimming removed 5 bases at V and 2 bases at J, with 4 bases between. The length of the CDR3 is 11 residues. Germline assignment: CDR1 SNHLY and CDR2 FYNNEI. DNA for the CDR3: TGTGCCAGCAGTAATGCCTACGAGCAGTACTTC. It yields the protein CASSNAYEQYF. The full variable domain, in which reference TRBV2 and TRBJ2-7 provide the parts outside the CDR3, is EPEVTQTPSHQVTQMGQEVILRCVPISNHLYFYWYRQILGQKVEFLVSFYNNEISEKSEIFDDQFSVERPDGSNFTLKIRSTKLEDSAMYFCASSNAYEQYFGPGTRLTVT.

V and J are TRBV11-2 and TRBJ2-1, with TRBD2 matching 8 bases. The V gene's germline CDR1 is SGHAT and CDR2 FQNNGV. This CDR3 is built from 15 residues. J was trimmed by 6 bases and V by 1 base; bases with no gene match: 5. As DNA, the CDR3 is TGTGCCAGCAGCTTAGTTGGACTAGCCGGCAATGAGCAGTTCTTC. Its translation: CASSLVGLAGNEQFF.

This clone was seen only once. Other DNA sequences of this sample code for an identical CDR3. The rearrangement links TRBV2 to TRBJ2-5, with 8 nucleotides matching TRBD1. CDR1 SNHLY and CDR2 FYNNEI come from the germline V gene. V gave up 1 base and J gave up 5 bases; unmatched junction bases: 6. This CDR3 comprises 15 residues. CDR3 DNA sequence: TGTGCCAGCAGTGAAGGGCTCAGGGGGCAGGAGACCCAGTACTTC. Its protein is CASSEGLRGQETQYF.

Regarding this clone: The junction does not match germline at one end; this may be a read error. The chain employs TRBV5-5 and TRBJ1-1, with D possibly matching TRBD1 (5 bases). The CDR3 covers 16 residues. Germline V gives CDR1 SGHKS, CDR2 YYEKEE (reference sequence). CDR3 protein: CASSLWATGKNTETFF. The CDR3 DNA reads TGTGCCAGCAGCCTGTGGGCTACAGGAAAGAACACTGAAACTTTCTTT.

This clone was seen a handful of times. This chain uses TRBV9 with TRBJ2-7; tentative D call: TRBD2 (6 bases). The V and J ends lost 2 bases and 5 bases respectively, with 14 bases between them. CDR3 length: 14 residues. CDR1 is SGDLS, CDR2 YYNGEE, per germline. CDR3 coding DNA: TGTGCCAGCAGCGTCGAGCAGGGAGGCGACGAGCAGTACTTC. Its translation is CASSVEQGGDEQYF.

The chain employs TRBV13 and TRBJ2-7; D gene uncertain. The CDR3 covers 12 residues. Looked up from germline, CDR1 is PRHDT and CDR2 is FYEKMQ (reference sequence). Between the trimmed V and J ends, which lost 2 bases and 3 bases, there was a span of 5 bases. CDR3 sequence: CASSLLGYEQYF. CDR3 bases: TGTGCCAGCAGCTTATTGGGCTACGAGCAGTACTTC.